This TCR beta chain was documented in a study of beta chain features in type 1 diabetes. Study information: What patients shared with healthy donors was a similar profile of age, gender and cell yields. Under 140,000,000 sorted cells were examined across all samples.

This clone was picked up a small number of times. The isolated RNA, all of it, was reverse transcribed, so expressed TCRB transcripts were what got sequenced. Sequencing was performed with immunoSEQ multiplex PCR; in TCRdb, only in-frame clones are kept and a portion is missing. Here the sample spans roughly 150,000 clones, about 8.1% being singletons. The CDR3 covers 13 residues. The ends were cut back, 4 bases at V and 4 bases at J, with 14 bases in the middle. Per germline, CDR1 GTSNPN and CDR2 SVGIG (reference sequence). The origin of this receptor is a man aged 18 to 29 in good health. The sample was central memory CD4+ T cells from blood. The J gene is TRBJ2-7, the V gene TRBV30; weak D call: TRBD2 (6 bases). CDR3 region: CAWKLSGVYEQYF. The CDR3 nucleotides are TGTGCCTGGAAGCTGTCGGGGGTATACGAGCAGTACTTC.